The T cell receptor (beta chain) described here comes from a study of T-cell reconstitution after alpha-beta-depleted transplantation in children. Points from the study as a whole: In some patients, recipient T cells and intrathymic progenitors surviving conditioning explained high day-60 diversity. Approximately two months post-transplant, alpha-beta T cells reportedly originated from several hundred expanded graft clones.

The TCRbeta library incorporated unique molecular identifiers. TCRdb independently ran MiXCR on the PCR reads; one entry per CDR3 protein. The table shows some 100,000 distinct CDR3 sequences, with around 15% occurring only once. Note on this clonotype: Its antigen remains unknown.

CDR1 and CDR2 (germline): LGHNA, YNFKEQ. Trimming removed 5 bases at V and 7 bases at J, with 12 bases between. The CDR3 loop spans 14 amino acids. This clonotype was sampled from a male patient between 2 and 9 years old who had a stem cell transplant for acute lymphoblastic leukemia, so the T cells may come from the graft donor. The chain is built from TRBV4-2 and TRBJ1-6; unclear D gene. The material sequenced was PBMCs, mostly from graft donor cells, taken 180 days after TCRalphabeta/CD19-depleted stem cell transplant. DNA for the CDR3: TGTGCCAGCAGCTTGGCCACGGGGAATTCACCCCTCCACTTT. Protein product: CASSLATGNSPLHF.